This TCR beta chain was sequenced for a study of blood T cell repertoires in COVID-19. About the study: There were acute and convalescent COVID-19 samples, and they came from the United States, Italy and Spain. T cells, B-cell-depleted T cells, or PBMCs supplied cDNA or gDNA.

The CDR3 extends over 15 amino acids. The V gene's germline CDR1 is SGHVS and CDR2 FQNEAQ. V was pared by 2 bases and J by 3 bases, with 13 bases between. Seattle enrolled patients during active infection and tracked them longitudinally. In the original workflow: Nucleated cell number was recorded as an estimate derived from reference gene primer amplification. Sequencing used immunoSEQ multiplex PCR; TCRdb keeps in-frame clones, though not all of them. V and J calls and clone size are copied from that table; D and trimming were computed from the DNA. The sample holds some 110,000 clones, approximately 90% seen once.

Sample: peripheral blood. This chain connects TRBV7-8 to TRBJ2-5, with D tentatively TRBD1 (5 bases). The source is a man aged 45-65 years with COVID-19, enrolled during active disease. CDR3 sequence: CASSLRAGQEETQYF. DNA of the CDR3: TGTGCCAGCAGCTTAAGGGCAGGGCAAGAAGAGACCCAGTACTTC. Complete variable domain (other parts from reference TRBV7-8 and TRBJ2-5): GAGVSQSPRYKVAKRGQDVALRCDPISGHVSLFWYQQALGQGPEFLTYFQNEAQLDKSGLPSDRFFAERPEGSVSTLKIQRTQQEDSAVYLCASSLRAGQEETQYFGPGTRLLVL.